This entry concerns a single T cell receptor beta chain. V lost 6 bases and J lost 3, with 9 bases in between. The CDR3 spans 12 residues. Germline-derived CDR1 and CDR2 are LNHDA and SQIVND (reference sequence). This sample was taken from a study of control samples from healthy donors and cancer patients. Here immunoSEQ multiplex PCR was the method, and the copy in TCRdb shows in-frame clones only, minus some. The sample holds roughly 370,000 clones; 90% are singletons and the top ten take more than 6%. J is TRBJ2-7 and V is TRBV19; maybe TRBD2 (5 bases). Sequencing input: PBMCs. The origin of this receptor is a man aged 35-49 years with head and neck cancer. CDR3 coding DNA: TGTGCCAGTAGCGGGGATTTCTACGAGCAGTACTTC. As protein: CASSGDFYEQYF.